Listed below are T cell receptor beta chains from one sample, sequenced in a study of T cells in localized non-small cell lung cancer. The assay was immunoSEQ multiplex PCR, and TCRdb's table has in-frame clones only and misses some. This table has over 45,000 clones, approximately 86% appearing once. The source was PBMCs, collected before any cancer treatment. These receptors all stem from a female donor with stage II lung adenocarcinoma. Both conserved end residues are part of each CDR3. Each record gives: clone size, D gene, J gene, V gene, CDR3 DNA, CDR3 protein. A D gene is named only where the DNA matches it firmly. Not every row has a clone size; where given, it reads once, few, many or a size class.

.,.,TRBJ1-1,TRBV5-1,TGCGCCAGCAGCTTGAAGGCGAACACTGAAGCTTTCTTT,CASSLKANTEAFF
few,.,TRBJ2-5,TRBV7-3,TGTGCCAGCAGCTCCCAGCTTGACAGTACCCAGTACTTC,CASSSQLDSTQYF
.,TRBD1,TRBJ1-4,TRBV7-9,TGTGCCAGCAGCTTACAAACAGGGGATGAAAAACTGTTTTTT,CASSLQTGDEKLFF
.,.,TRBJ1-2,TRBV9,TGTGCCAGCAGCCGCAGGGGCCAGGGCTACACCTTC,CASSRRGQGYTF
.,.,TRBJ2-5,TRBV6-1,TGTGCCAGCAGGGGAAGGGACCTTCAGGAGACCCAGTACTTC,CASRGRDLQETQYF
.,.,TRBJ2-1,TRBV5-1,TGCGCCAGCAGCTTAGGCAACAATGAGCAGTTCTTC,CASSLGNNEQFF
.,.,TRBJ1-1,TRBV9,TGTGCCAGCAGCCCGATACAGGTCACTGAAGCTTTCTTT,CASSPIQVTEAFF
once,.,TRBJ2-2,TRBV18,TGTGCCAGCTCACCACCTCGGGGGATGAACACCGGGGAGCTGTTTTTT,CASSPPRGMNTGELFF
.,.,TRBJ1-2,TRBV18,TGTGCCAGCTCACCGTCAGGGAGGTATGGCTACACCTTC,CASSPSGRYGYTF
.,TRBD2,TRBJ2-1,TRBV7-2,TGTGCCAGCAGCTTAGCGGGACTAGCGGGGGCCCATGAGCAGTTCTTC,CASSLAGLAGAHEQFF
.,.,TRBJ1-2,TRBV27,TGTGCCAGCAGTTTGGGGGGTTTCGGCTATGGCTACACCTTC,CASSLGGFGYGYTF
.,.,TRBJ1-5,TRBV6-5,TGTGCCAGCAGTTTAACAAAAAATAGCAATCAGCCCCAGCATTTT,CASSLTKNSNQPQHF
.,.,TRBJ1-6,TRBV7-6,TGTGCCAGCAGCTTAGGACAGCACAATTCACCCCTCCACTTT,CASSLGQHNSPLHF
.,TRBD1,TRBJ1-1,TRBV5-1,TGCGCCAGCAGCTCCGGGACAGGGGGCGAGGGAGGCACTGAAGCTTTCTTT,CASSSGTGGEGGTEAFF
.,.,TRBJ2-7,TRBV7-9,TGTGCCAGCAGCTTCTTGGGCGAGCAGTACTTC,CASSFLGEQYF
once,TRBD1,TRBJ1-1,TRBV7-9,TGTGCCAGCAGCTTACCAGGGGGGAACACTGAAGCTTTCTTT,CASSLPGGNTEAFF
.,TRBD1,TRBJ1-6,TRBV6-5,TGTGCCAGCAGTATGACAGGGGAGACGGCACCCCTCCACTTT,CASSMTGETAPLHF
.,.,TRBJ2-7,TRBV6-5,TGTGCCAGCAGTTTCGGAGATCCTGGGTCCTACGAGCAGTACTTC,CASSFGDPGSYEQYF
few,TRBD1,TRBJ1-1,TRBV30,TGTGCCTGGAGTGTACGGGACAGGAGAGACACTGAAGCTTTCTTT,CAWSVRDRRDTEAFF
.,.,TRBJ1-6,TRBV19,TGTGCCAGTAGTATCCGACCTATGGGGGTTGGGTCACCCCTCCACTTT,CASSIRPMGVGSPLHF
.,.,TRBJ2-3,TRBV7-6,TGTGCCAGCAGCTTATTCCCGACGGATACGCAGTATTTT,CASSLFPTDTQYF
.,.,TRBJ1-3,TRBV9,TGTGCCAGCAGCGGGACAGAAGCTGGAAACACCATATATTTT,CASSGTEAGNTIYF
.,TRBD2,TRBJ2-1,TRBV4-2,TGTGCCAGCAGCCCCGTAGGAGCGGGGGCCAATCTTTACAATGAGCAGTTCTTC,CASSPVGAGANLYNEQFF
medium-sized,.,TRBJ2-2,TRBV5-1,TGCGCCAGCAGCCGCGGGCAAGGTCACGGGGAGCTGTTTTTT,CASSRGQGHGELFF
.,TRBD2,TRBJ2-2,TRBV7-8,TGTGCCAGCAGCCAGAGGGCGGGGGATGGCGGGGAGCTGTTTTTT,CASSQRAGDGGELFF
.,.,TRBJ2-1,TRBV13,TGTGCCAGCAGCTTAGACCTCGTGGGCATGAGCTCCTACAATGAGCAGTTCTTC,CASSLDLVGMSSYNEQFF
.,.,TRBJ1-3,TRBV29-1,TGCAGCGTTGAAGATCTTAAGGGTAAATCTGGAAACACCATATATTTT,CSVEDLKGKSGNTIYF
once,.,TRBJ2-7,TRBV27,TGTGCCAGCAGAAACACAGGTGCCTACGAGCAGTACTTC,CASRNTGAYEQYF
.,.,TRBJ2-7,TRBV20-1,TGCAGGCGGTACGGCAGCTACGAGCAGTACTTC,CRRYGSYEQYF
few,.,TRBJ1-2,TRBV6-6,TGTGCCAGCAGTTACTCGGGAGACGGCGGCTATGGCTACACCTTC,CASSYSGDGGYGYTF
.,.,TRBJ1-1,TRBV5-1,TGCGCCAGCAGCTTGGCCGTGGGTGTGAACACTGAAGCTTTCTTT,CASSLAVGVNTEAFF
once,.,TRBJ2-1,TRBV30,TGTGCCTCCTCCCGGGGAAGTGAGCAGTTCTTC,CASSRGSEQFF
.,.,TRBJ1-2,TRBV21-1,TGTGCCAGCAGATTTGACAGTTCGTTCCCCTACTCCTGGTACTATGGCTACACCTTC,CASRFDSSFPYSWYYGYTF
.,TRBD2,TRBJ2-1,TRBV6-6,TGTGCCAGCAGCCTTTCTTACGGGGGGTCCTACAATGAGCAGTTCTTC,CASSLSYGGSYNEQFF
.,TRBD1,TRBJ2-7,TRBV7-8,TGTGCCAGCAGCTCTTCTACAGGGGACTACGAGCAGTACTTC,CASSSSTGDYEQYF
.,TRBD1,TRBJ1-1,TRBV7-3,TGTGCCAGCAGCTCGAATCCCCGACAGGGTTCTAACACTGAAGCTTTCTTT,CASSSNPRQGSNTEAFF
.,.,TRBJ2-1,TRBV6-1,TGTGCCAGCAGTGGAACGGTAGGGGTTGGCGAGCAGTTCTTC,CASSGTVGVGEQFF
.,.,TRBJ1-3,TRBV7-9,TGTGCCAGCAGCCCCCGAGGGGTCGCTGGAAACACCATATATTTT,CASSPRGVAGNTIYF
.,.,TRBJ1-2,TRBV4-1,TGCGCCAGCAGCCAAGAGGGGTCCTATGGCTACACCTTC,CASSQEGSYGYTF
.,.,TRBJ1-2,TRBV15,TGTGCCACCAGCAGCACAGGCTCTTTTGGCTACACCTTC,CATSSTGSFGYTF
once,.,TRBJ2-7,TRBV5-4,TGTGCCAGCAGCTTGGGACAGAACGGCTACGAGCAGTACTTC,CASSLGQNGYEQYF
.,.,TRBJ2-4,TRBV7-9,TGTGCCAGCAGCCCGGACAGATCCAAAAACATTCAGTACTTC,CASSPDRSKNIQYF
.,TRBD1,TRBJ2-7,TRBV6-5,TGTGCCAGCCGGACAGGGATGGGCGAGCAGTACTTC,CASRTGMGEQYF
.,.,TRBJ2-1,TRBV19,TGTGCCAGTAGAGCTCTTGTGGGTCCTTACAATGAGCAGTTCTTC,CASRALVGPYNEQFF